The clone carrying this T cell receptor beta chain was detected once. Methods used by the authors: Researchers report that nucleated cell counts were estimated from reference gene primer amplification. Generated by immunoSEQ multiplex PCR, the TCRdb table keeps only in-frame clones and is missing some. V and J calls and clone size are given by that table; D and trimming were obtained from the DNA. Of roughly 72,000 clones in the sample, more than 70% were seen once. This record comes from a study of blood T cell repertoires in COVID-19. In the study overall: The study drew acute and convalescent COVID-19 samples from the United States, Italy and Spain. Sources were T cells, B-cell-depleted T cells, or PBMCs; the material itself was cDNA or gDNA.

V dropped 0 bases and J dropped 7; count of bases not matched to a gene: 9. CDR3 size: 16 residues. Germline lookup yields CDR1 SGHVS and CDR2 FQNEAQ. This sequence originates from a human donor in a cohort sampled during active COVID-19. Sample: peripheral blood. V is TRBV7-8 and J is TRBJ2-5, with 9 positions matching TRBD1. CDR3 nucleotide sequence: TGTGCCAGCAGCTTAGCGGCCACCGGGACAGGGAGGACCCAGTACTTC. Amino acid sequence: CASSLAATGTGRTQYF.